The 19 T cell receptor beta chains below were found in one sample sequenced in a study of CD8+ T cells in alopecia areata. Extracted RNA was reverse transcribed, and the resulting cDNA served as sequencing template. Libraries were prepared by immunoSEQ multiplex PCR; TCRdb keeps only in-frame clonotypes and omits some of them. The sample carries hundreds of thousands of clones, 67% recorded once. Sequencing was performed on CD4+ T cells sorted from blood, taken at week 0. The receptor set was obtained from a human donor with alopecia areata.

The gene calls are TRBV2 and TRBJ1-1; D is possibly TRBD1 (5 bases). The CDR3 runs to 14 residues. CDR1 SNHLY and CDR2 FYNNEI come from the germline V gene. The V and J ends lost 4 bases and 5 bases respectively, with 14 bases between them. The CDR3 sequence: CASSVAGRETEAFF. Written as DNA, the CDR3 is TGTGCCAGCAGTGTTGCGGGGCGGGAGACTGAAGCTTTCTTT. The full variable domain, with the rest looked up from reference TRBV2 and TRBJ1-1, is EPEVTQTPSHQVTQMGQEVILRCVPISNHLYFYWYRQILGQKVEFLVSFYNNEISEKSEIFDDQFSVERPDGSNFTLKIRSTKLEDSAMYFCASSVAGRETEAFFGQGTRLTVV.

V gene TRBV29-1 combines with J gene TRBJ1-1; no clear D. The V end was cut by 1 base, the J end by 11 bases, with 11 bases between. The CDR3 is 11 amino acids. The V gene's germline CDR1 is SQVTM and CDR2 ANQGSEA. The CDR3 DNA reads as TGCAGCGTTGAAGTTGATGGAAGGGCTTTCTTT. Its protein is CSVEVDGRAFF.

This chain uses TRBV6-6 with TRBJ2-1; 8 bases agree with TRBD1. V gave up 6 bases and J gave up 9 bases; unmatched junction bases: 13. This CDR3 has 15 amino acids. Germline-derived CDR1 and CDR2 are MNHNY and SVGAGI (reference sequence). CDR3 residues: CASSPSQGALGEQFF. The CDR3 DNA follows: TGTGCCAGCAGCCCCTCCCAGGGGGCTCTGGGTGAGCAGTTCTTC.

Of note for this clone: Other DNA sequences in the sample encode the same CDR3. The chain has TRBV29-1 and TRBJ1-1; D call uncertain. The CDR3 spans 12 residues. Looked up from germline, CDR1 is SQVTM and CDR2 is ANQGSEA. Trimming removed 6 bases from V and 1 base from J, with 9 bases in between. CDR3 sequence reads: CSVDGGNTEAFF. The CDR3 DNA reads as TGCAGCGTCGACGGAGGGAACACTGAAGCTTTCTTT.

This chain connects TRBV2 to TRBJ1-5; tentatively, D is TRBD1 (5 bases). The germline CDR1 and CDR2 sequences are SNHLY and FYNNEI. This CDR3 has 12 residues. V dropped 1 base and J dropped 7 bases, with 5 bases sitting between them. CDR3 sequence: CASSEGGQPQHF. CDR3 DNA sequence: TGTGCCAGCAGTGAAGGGGGGCAGCCCCAGCATTTT. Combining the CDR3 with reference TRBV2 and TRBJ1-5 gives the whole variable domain EPEVTQTPSHQVTQMGQEVILRCVPISNHLYFYWYRQILGQKVEFLVSFYNNEISEKSEIFDDQFSVERPDGSNFTLKIRSTKLEDSAMYFCASSEGGQPQHFGDGTRLSIL.

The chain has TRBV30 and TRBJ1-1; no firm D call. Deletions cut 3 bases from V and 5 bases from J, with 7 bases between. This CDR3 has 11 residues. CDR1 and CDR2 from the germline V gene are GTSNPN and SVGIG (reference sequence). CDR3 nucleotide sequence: TGTGCCTGGAGGGAGAGGACTGAAGCTTTCTTT. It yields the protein CAWRERTEAFF.

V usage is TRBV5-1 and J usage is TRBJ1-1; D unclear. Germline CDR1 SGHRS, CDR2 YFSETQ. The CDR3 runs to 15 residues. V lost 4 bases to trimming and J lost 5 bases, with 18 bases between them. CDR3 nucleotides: TGCGCCAGCAGCGCTTCTACGGATTATGGTACTGAAGCTTTCTTT. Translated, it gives CASSASTDYGTEAFF. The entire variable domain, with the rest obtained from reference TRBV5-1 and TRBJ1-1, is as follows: KAGVTQTPRYLIKTRGQQVTLSCSPISGHRSVSWYQQTPGQGLQFLFEYFSETQRNKGNFPGRFSGRQFSNSRSEMNVSTLELGDSALYLCASSASTDYGTEAFFGQGTRLTVV.

This chain's CDR3 is CAISPGTGYNEQFF. In DNA form, the CDR3 reads TGTGCCATCAGTCCAGGGACGGGCTACAATGAGCAGTTCTTC. V and J are TRBV10-3 and TRBJ2-1; D may correspond to TRBD1 or TRBD2 (5 bases each). V lost 5 bases and J 3 bases, leaving 11 bases between the germline ends. Looked up from germline, CDR1 is ENHRY and CDR2 is SYGVKD. This CDR3 has 14 amino acids.

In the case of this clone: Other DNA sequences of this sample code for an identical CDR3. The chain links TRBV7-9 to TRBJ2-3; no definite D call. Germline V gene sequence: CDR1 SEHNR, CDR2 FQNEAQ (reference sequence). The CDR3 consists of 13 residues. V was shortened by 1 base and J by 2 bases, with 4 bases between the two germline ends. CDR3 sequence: CASSLGTTDTQYF. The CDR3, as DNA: TGTGCCAGCAGCTTAGGGACCACAGATACGCAGTATTTT.

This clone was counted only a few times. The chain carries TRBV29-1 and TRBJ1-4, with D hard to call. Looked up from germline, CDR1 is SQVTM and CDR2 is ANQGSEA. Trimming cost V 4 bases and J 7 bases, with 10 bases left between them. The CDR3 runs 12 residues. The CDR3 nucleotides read TGCAGCGTTGTCTGGGATGGTGAAAAACTGTTTTTT. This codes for CSVVWDGEKLFF.

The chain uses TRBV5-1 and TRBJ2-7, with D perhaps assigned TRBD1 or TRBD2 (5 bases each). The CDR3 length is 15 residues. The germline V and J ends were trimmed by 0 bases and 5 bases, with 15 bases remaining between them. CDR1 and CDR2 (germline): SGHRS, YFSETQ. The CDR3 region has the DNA TGCGCCAGCAGCTTGGGCTTCGGCCAGGGACACGAGCAGTACTTC. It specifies CASSLGFGQGHEQYF.

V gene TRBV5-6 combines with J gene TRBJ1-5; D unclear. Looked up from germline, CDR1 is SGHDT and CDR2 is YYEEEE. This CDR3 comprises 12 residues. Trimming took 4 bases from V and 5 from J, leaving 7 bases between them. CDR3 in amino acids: CASSRQDQPQHF. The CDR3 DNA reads TGTGCCAGCAGCCGTCAGGATCAGCCCCAGCATTTT. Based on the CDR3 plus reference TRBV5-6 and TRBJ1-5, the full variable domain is DAGVTQSPTHLIKTRGQQVTLRCSPKSGHDTVSWYQQALGQGPQFIFQYYEEEERQRGNFPDRFSGHQFPNYSSELNVNALLLGDSALYLCASSRQDQPQHFGDGTRLSIL.

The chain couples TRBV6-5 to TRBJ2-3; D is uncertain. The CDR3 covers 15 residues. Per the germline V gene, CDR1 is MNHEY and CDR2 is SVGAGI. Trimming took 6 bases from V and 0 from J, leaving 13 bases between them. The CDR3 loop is CASRPTRTSTDTQYF. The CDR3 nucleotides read TGTGCCAGCAGACCGACTCGCACTAGCACAGATACGCAGTATTTT.

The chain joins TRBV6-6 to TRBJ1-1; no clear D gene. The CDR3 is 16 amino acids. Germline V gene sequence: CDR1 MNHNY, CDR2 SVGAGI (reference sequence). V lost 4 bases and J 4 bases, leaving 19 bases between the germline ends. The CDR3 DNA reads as TGTGCCAGCAGTTCTGTTATTAGAGCCGCCTTCACTGAAGCTTTCTTT. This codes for CASSSVIRAAFTEAFF.

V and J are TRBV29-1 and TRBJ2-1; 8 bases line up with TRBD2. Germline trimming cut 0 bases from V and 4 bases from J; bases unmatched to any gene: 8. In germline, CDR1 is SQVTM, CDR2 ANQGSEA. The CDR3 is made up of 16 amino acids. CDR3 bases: TGCAGCGTTGAAGATCTAATAGCGGGGAGTTACAATGAGCAGTTCTTC. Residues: CSVEDLIAGSYNEQFF.

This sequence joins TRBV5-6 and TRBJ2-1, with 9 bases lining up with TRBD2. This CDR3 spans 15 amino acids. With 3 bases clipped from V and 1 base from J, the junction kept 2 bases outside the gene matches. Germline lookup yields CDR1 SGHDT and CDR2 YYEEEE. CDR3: CASSSSGVSYNEQFF. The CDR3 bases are TGTGCCAGCAGCTCTAGCGGGGTGTCCTACAATGAGCAGTTCTTC.

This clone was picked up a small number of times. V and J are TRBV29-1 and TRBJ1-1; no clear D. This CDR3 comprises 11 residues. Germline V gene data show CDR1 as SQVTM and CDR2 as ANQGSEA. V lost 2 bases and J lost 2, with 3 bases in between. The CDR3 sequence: CSVESNTEAFF. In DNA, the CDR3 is TGCAGCGTTGAAAGTAACACTGAAGCTTTCTTT.

DNA for the CDR3: TGCAGCGCGGTGCTCCACGCGAACACTGAAGCTTTCTTT. It encodes CSAVLHANTEAFF. The genes are TRBV29-1 and TRBJ1-1; D not resolved. From germline, CDR1 is SQVTM and CDR2 ANQGSEA. The CDR3 is 13 residues long. Between the trimmed V and J ends, which lost 7 bases and 1 base, there was a span of 13 bases.

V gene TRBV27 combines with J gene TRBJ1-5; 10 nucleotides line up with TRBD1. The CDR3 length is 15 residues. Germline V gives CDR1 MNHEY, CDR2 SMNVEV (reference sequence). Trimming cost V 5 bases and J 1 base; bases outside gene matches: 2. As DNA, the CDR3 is TGTGCCAGCAGTCGACAGGGGGCCAGCAATCAGCCCCAGCATTTT. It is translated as CASSRQGASNQPQHF.